The rows below give T cell receptor beta chains drawn from one sample of a study of blood T cell repertoires in COVID-19. Sequenced by immunoSEQ multiplex PCR; TCRdb stores in-frame clones only, minus some. This table holds some 100,000 clones, approximately 82% found once. Sequencing used peripheral blood. All receptors derive from a man aged 50-59 years with active or convalescent COVID-19. The CDR3 runs from the conserved cysteine through the conserved F or W. A D gene is named only where the DNA matches it firmly. The size entry is marked missing in some rows and otherwise reads once, few, many or a size class.

abundance	v_gene	d_gene	j_gene	CDR3nt	CDR3aa
-	TRBV4-1	TRBD2	TRBJ2-2	TGCGCCAGCAGCCAAGGGCCGGGACTAGCGTACACCGGGGAGCTGTTTTTT	CASSQGPGLAYTGELFF
-	TRBV29-1	TRBD1	TRBJ1-4	TGCAGCGTGCAGACAGGGGGCAATGAAAAACTGTTTTTT	CSVQTGGNEKLFF
-	TRBV10-1	-	TRBJ2-1	TGCGCCAGCAGTGAGTCTAGGGGGGGGGCCTACAATGAGCAGTTCTTC	CASSESRGGAYNEQFF
-	TRBV6-5	-	TRBJ2-3	TGTGCCAGCAGTTACTCGTCCAGGGGAACAGATACGCAGTATTTT	CASSYSSRGTDTQYF
few	TRBV11-3	TRBD1	TRBJ2-3	TGTGCCAGCAGCTTAGATAAGGCAGGGGGCGACTATACGCAGTATTTT	CASSLDKAGGDYTQYF
-	TRBV28	TRBD1	TRBJ1-2	TGTGCCAGCAGGTTACCTCCTGGACAGGGGGCGATTAGCTACACCTTC	CASRLPPGQGAISYTF
once	TRBV27	-	TRBJ1-5	TGTGCCAGCAGTTTACAACAGGGTATCAATCAGCCCCAGCATTTT	CASSLQQGINQPQHF
-	TRBV7-9	-	TRBJ2-5	TGTGCCAGCAGCCCAGGGGAGACCCAGTACTTC	CASSPGETQYF
-	TRBV5-8	-	TRBJ2-5	TGTGCCAGCAGCTTGGGGCCGGGTGGGCAAGAGACCCAGTACTTC	CASSLGPGGQETQYF
-	TRBV2	TRBD1	TRBJ1-4	TGTGCCAGCAGTAAAGACAGGGGAACTAATGAAAAACTGTTTTTT	CASSKDRGTNEKLFF
-	TRBV19	-	TRBJ2-4	TGTGCCAGTAGTATGGGGGCGGTAAACATTCAGTACTTC	CASSMGAVNIQYF
-	TRBV7-2	TRBD2	TRBJ2-7	TGTGCCAGCAGCTTAGCGCGGGGGGCGGCCTACGAGCAGTACTTC	CASSLARGAAYEQYF
-	TRBV3-1/TRBV3-2	-	TRBJ2-3	TGTGCCAGCAGCAGAAAAACGGGGACAGATACGCAGTATTTT	CASSRKTGTDTQYF
-	TRBV10-1	-	TRBJ2-3	TGCGCCAGCAGTGAGGGGGGGGCTAGCACAGATACGCAGTATTTT	CASSEGGASTDTQYF
few	TRBV4-1	-	TRBJ1-5	TGCGCCAGCACCATTCTATCCAGGGTTCTAAACCAGCCCCAGCATTTT	CASTILSRVLNQPQHF
-	TRBV7-7	TRBD2	TRBJ2-2	TGTGCCAGCAGTCAGACTAGCGGGGCGAACACCGGGGAGCTGTTTTTT	CASSQTSGANTGELFF
once	TRBV7-8	TRBD1	TRBJ1-4	TGTGCCAGCAGCCCGGGTAGGGGGCCGAATGAAAAACTGTTTTTT	CASSPGRGPNEKLFF
-	TRBV18	TRBD2	TRBJ2-3	TGTGCCAGCTCACCACCGACCCTAGCCGGACTAGCTCCGTATTTT	CASSPPTLAGLAPYF
-	TRBV12-3/TRBV12-4	-	TRBJ2-7	TGTGCCAGCAGTTTGACACGAAACGAGCAGTACTTC	CASSLTRNEQYF
-	TRBV28	-	TRBJ2-3	TGTGCCAGCAGTTTAACCTCGGGGAGCACAGATACGCAGTATTTT	CASSLTSGSTDTQYF
-	TRBV6-6	TRBD1	TRBJ1-2	TGTGCCAGCAGCAACAGGGGAGGAAATGGCTACACCTTC	CASSNRGGNGYTF
-	TRBV19	-	TRBJ1-3	TGTGCCAGTAGTCCCGGAGCAAACACTGGAAACACCATATATTTT	CASSPGANTGNTIYF
once	TRBV19	TRBD1	TRBJ1-3	TGTGCCAGTAACGCCGGACAGGGGCAAGGAAACACCATATATTTT	CASNAGQGQGNTIYF
-	TRBV9	TRBD2	TRBJ2-2	TGTGCCAGCAGCCCCCGGACTAGCGGGGGACTCAACACCGGGGAGCTGTTTTTT	CASSPRTSGGLNTGELFF
-	TRBV2	TRBD1	TRBJ1-5	TGTGCCAGGACAGGGGAAAGGGGCAATCAGCCCCAGCATTTT	CARTGERGNQPQHF
-	TRBV5-6	-	TRBJ2-7	TGTGCCAGCAGCTTGGAGAGTCCCTACGAGCAGTACTTC	CASSLESPYEQYF
-	TRBV10-3	-	TRBJ1-3	TGTGCCATTCGAACGAGCTCTGGAAACACCATATATTTT	CAIRTSSGNTIYF
-	TRBV9	TRBD1	TRBJ2-7	TGTGCCAGCAGCCTCCGTGGCGGGACAGGGAGCCACGAGCAGTACTTC	CASSLRGGTGSHEQYF
-	TRBV5-4	-	TRBJ1-1	TGTGCCAGCAGCTTGCGGACTCCGGGGACTGAAGCTTTCTTT	CASSLRTPGTEAFF
few	TRBV2	TRBD2	TRBJ2-3	TGTGCCAGCAGACCTAGCGGGGGAAAAGATACGCAGTATTTT	CASRPSGGKDTQYF
-	TRBV5-8	-	TRBJ1-3	TGTGCCAGCAGCTTGGGTACTTCTGGAAACACCATATATTTT	CASSLGTSGNTIYF
-	TRBV3-1/TRBV3-2	-	TRBJ2-1	TGTGCCAGCAGCCAACTAATGGGACTGGAACCGTTCTTC	CASSQLMGLEPFF
few	TRBV4-1	TRBD1	TRBJ1-3	TGCGCCAGCAGCCGCCCGGGACAGGCTGGAAACACCATATATTTT	CASSRPGQAGNTIYF
-	TRBV19	-	TRBJ2-2	TGTGCCAGTAGTATAATTAAAAACAGGGAAACCGGGGAGCTGTTTTTT	CASSIIKNRETGELFF
-	TRBV12-3/TRBV12-4	TRBD1	TRBJ2-5	TGTGCCAGCAGAAGACAGACAGGGACGACCCAGTACTTC	CASRRQTGTTQYF
-	TRBV5-8	-	TRBJ2-4	TGTGCCAGCAGCTTCGGGTCTTCTTTTCAAAACATTCAGTACTTC	CASSFGSSFQNIQYF
-	TRBV7-6	TRBD1	TRBJ1-3	TGTGCCAGCAGCCAGGACAGGGGAAAATTTACCTCTGGAAACACCATATATTTT	CASSQDRGKFTSGNTIYF
-	TRBV27	-	TRBJ2-1	TGTGCCAGCAACCCAGGACAACCCGCGTACAATGAGCAGTTCTTC	CASNPGQPAYNEQFF
-	TRBV4-3	-	TRBJ2-3	TGCGCCAGCAGCCAAACACAGGGTAGCACAGATACGCAGTATTTT	CASSQTQGSTDTQYF